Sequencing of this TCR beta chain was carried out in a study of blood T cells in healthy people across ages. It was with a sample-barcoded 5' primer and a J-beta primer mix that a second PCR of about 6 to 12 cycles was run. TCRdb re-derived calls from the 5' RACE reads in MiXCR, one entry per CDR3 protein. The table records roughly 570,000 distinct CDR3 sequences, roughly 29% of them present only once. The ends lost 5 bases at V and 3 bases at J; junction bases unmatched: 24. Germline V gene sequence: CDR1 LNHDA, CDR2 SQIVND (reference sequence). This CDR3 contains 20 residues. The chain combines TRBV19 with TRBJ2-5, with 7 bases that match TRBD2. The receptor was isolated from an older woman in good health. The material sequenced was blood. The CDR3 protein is CASSPAGRGVAGGIKETQYF. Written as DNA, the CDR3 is TGTGCCAGTAGTCCGGCGGGGAGAGGTGTAGCCGGGGGGATAAAAGAGACCCAGTACTTC.